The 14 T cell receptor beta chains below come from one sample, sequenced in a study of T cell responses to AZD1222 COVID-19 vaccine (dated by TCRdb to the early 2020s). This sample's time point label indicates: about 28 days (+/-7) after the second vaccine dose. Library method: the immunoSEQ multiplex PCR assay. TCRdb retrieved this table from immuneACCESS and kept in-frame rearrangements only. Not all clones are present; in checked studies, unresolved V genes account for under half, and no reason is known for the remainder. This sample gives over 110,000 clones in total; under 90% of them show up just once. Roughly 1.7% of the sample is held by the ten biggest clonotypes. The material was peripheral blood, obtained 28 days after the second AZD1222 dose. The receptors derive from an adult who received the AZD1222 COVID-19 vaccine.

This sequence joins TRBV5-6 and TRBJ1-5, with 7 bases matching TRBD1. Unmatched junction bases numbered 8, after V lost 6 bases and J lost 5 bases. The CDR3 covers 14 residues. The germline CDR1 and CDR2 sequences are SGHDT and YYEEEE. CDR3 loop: CASTTQGLDQPQHF. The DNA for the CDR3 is TGTGCCAGCACCACACAGGGGCTGGATCAGCCCCAGCATTTT. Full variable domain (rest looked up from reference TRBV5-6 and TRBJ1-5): DAGVTQSPTHLIKTRGQQVTLRCSPKSGHDTVSWYQQALGQGPQFIFQYYEEEERQRGNFPDRFSGHQFPNYSSELNVNALLLGDSALYLCASTTQGLDQPQHFGDGTRLSIL.

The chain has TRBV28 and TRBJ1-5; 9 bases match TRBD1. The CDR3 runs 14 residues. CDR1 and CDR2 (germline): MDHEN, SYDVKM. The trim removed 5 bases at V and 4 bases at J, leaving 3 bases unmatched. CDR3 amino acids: CASSQGQGNQPQHF. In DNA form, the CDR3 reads TGTGCCAGCAGTCAAGGACAGGGGAATCAGCCCCAGCATTTT.

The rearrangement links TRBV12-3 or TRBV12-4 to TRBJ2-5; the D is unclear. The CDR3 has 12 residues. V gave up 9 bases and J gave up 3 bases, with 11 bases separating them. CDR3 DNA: TGTGCCAGTAGGGCGGTAAAAGAGACCCAGTACTTC. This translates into CASRAVKETQYF.

The CDR3 spells CAISESDLGYGYTF. The CDR3 DNA is TGTGCCATCAGTGAATCCGACTTGGGCTATGGCTACACCTTC. The V call is TRBV10-3, the J call TRBJ1-2; D gene unclear. Germline CDR1 ENHRY, CDR2 SYGVKD. Trimming took 3 bases from V and 4 from J, leaving 12 bases between them. The CDR3 is 14 residues long.

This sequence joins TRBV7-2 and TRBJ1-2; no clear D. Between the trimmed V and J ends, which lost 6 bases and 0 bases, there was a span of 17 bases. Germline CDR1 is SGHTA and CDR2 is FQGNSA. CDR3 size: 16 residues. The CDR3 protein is CASRRRTGRANYGYTF. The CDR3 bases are TGTGCCAGCAGACGTCGAACGGGCAGAGCTAACTATGGCTACACCTTC.

This CDR3 is CASSPFSEVQGNGYTF. The CDR3, as DNA: TGCGCCAGCAGCCCTTTTTCCGAGGTCCAGGGAAATGGCTACACCTTC. The chain couples TRBV5-1 to TRBJ1-2; perhaps TRBD1 as D (5 bases). The germline V and J ends were trimmed by 4 bases and 6 bases, with 22 bases remaining between them. This CDR3 spans 16 amino acids. Germline V gene sequence: CDR1 SGHRS, CDR2 YFSETQ. Full variable domain (outside the CDR3, taken from reference TRBV5-1 and TRBJ1-2): KAGVTQTPRYLIKTRGQQVTLSCSPISGHRSVSWYQQTPGQGLQFLFEYFSETQRNKGNFPGRFSGRQFSNSRSEMNVSTLELGDSALYLCASSPFSEVQGNGYTFGSGTRLTVV.

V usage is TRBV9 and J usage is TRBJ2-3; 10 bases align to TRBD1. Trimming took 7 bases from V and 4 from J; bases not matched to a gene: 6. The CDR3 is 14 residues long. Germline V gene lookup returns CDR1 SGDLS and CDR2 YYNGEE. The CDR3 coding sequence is TGTGCCAGCGGCCGGGGACAGGGGTCAGATACGCAGTATTTT. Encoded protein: CASGRGQGSDTQYF.

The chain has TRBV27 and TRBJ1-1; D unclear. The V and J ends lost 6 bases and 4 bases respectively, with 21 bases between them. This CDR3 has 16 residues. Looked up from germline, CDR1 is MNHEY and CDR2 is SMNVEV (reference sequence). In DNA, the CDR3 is TGTGCCAGCAGCCATCTTGGACTGGCTTCAAGCACTGAAGCTTTCTTT. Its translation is CASSHLGLASSTEAFF.

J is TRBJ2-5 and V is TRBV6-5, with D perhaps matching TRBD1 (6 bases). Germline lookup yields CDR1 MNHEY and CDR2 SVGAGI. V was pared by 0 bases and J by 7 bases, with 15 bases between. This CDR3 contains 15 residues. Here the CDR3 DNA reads TGTGCCAGCAGTTACTCGATCACAGGGCGAGGGACCCAGTACTTC. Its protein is CASSYSITGRGTQYF.

The CDR3 sequence is CASSPVTEETQYF. In DNA form, the CDR3 reads TGTGCCAGCAGCCCAGTAACGGAAGAGACCCAGTACTTC. The rearrangement links TRBV12-3 or TRBV12-4 to TRBJ2-5; D is undetermined. Trimming removed 6 bases at V and 3 bases at J, with 11 bases between. This CDR3 is 13 amino acids long.

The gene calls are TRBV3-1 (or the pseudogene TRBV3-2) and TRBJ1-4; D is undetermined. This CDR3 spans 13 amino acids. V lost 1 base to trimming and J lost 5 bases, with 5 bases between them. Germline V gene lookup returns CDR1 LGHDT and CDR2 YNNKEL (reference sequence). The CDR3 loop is CASSQVINEKLFF. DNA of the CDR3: TGTGCCAGCAGCCAAGTGATAAATGAAAAACTGTTTTTT.

The CDR3 spells CAARTEVADTQYF. The CDR3, as DNA: TGTGCCGCTCGGACAGAGGTGGCAGATACGCAGTATTTT. The chain is built from TRBV6-6 and TRBJ2-3; D may be TRBD1 (6 bases). Germline lookup yields CDR1 MNHNY and CDR2 SVGAGI (reference sequence). Trimming left V 11 bases short and J 4 bases short, with 16 bases between. The CDR3 runs 13 residues.

This CDR3 reads CASSWAGGTNEQFF. The CDR3 DNA sequence: TGCGCCAGCAGCTGGGCGGGAGGAACGAATGAGCAGTTCTTC. This chain joins TRBV5-1 and TRBJ2-1; 8 positions agree with TRBD2. The length of the CDR3 is 14 residues. Germline CDR1 and CDR2: SGHRS and YFSETQ. With V trimmed by 3 bases and J by 7 bases, 6 bases remained unmatched.

The CDR3 bases are TGTGCCAGCAGGCCTAGGGGGAGGTATGATGAAGCTTTCTTT. Translating it yields CASRPRGRYDEAFF. The chain couples TRBV6-5 to TRBJ1-1; D perhaps matches TRBD1 (6 bases). CDR3 length: 14 residues. V was clipped by 6 bases and J by 7 bases, with 18 bases between them. Germline lookup yields CDR1 MNHEY and CDR2 SVGAGI.